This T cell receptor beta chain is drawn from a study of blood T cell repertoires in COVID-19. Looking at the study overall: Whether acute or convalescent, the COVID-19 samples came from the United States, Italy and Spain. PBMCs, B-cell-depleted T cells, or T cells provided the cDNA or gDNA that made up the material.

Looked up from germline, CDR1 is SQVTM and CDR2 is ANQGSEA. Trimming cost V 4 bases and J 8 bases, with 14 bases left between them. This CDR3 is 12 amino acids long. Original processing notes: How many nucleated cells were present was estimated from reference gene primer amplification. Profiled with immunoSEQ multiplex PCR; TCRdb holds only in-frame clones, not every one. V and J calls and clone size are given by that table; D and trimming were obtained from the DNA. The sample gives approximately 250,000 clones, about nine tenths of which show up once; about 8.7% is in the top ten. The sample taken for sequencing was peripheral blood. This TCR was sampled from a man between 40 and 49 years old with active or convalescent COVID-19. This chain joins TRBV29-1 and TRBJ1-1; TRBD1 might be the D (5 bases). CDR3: CSVVRTRGEAFF. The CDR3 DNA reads TGCAGCGTTGTTCGGACCCGGGGGGAAGCTTTCTTT.